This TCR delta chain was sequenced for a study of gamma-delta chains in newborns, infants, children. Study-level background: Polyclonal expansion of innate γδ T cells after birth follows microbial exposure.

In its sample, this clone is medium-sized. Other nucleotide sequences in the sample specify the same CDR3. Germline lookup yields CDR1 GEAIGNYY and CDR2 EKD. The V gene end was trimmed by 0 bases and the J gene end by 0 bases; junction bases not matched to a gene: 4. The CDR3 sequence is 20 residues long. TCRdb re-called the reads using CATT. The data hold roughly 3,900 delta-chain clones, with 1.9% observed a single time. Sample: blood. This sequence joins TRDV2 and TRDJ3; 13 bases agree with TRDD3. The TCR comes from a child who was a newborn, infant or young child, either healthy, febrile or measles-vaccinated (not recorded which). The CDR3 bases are TGTGCCTGTGACACCGTACTGGGGGATACGAGCTCCTGGGACACCCGACAGATGTTTTTC. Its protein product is CACDTVLGDTSSWDTRQMFF.